The T cell receptor beta chain under discussion was sequenced for a study of OX40 agonist ivuxolimab in advanced cancers. Overall study: Of mixed ages from about 20 to 80 and averaging about 60 years, the group was 65% to 85% male. Overall study results and limits: Some nonresponders likewise displayed low normalized T-cell clonal expansion. Expanded clones tended on average to be more numerous among CD8+ T cells than CD4+.

TCRdb keeps only in-frame clones here, not all; method: immunoSEQ multiplex PCR. Among around 58,000 clones listed, around 83% were seen once. Notes on this clone: The antigen is not known.

With V trimmed by 3 bases and J by 4 bases, 3 bases remained unmatched. CDR3 length: 14 amino acids. Germline V lookup: CDR1 MNHEY, CDR2 SMNVEV (reference sequence). The V gene is TRBV27, the J gene TRBJ2-7; 10 nucleotides line up with TRBD2. The sequences come from CD4+ or CD8+ T cells sorted from blood, collected in a trial of the OX40 agonist ivuxolimab. The TCR was taken from an adult with an advanced solid tumor such as melanoma, head and neck, liver or kidney cancer. CDR3 coding DNA: TGTGCCAGCAGTTTTAAGCGGGGGGGGTACGAGCAGTACTTC. This sequence encodes CASSFKRGGYEQYF.